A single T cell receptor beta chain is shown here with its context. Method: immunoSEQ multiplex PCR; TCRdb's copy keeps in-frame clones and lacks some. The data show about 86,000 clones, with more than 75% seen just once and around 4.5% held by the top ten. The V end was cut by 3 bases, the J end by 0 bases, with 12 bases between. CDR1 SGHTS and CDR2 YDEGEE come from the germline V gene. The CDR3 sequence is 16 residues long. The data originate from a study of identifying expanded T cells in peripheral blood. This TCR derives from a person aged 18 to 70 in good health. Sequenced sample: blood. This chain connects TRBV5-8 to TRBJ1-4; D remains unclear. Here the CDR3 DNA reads TGTGCCAGCAGCTCAACCCTTTTTGCAACTAATGAAAAACTGTTTTTT. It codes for CASSSTLFATNEKLFF.